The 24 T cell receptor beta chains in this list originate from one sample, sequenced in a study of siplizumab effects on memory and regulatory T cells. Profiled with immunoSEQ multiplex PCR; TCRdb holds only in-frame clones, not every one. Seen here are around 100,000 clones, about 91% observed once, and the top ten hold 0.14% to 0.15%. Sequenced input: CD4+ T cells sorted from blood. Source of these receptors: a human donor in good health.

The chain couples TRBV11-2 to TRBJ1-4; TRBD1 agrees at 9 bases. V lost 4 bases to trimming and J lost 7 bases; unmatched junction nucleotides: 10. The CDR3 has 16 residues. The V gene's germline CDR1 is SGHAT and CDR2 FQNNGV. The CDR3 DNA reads TGTGCCAGCAGCTCGGACAGGGGCCTTCTAAGTGAAAAACTGTTTTTT. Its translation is CASSSDRGLLSEKLFF.

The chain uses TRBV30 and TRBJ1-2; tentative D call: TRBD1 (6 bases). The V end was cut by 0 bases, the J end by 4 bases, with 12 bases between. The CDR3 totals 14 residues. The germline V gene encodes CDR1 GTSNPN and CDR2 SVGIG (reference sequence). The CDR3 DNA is TGTGCCTGGAGTGTACAAACAGGGCCCTATGGCTACACCTTC. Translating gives CAWSVQTGPYGYTF.

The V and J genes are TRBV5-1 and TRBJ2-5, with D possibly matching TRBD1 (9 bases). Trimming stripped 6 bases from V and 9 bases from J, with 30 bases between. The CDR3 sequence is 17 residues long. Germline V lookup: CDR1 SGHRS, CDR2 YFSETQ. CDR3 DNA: TGCGCCAGCACCCCGGGGGGGGGACAGGGCCTCTTAAGGGCCCAGTACTTC. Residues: CASTPGGGQGLLRAQYF.

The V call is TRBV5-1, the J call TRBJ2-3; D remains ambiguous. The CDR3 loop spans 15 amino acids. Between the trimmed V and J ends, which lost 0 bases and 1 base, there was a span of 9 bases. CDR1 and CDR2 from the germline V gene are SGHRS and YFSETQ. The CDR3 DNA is TGCGCCAGCAGCTTGGACACCCCTCGCACAGATACGCAGTATTTT. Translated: CASSLDTPRTDTQYF.

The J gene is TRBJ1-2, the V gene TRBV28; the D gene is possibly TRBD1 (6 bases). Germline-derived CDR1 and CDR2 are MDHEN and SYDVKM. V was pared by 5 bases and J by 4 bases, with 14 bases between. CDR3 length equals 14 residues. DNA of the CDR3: TGTGCCAGCAGTCTGAAACAGGGTTCCTATGGCTACACCTTC. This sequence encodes CASSLKQGSYGYTF.

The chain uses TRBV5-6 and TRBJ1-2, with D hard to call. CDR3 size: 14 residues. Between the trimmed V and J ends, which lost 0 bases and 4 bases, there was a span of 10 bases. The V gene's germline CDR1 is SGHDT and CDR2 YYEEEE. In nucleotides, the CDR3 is TGTGCCAGCAGCTTGGGTCAGCAATCCTATGGCTACACCTTC. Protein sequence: CASSLGQQSYGYTF.

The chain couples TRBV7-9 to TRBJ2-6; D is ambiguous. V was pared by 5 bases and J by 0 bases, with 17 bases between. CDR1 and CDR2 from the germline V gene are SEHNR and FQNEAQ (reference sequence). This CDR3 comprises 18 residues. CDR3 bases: TGTGCCAGCAGCAGAAACAGTGCCACAGCCTCTGGGGCCAACGTCCTGACTTTC. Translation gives CASSRNSATASGANVLTF.

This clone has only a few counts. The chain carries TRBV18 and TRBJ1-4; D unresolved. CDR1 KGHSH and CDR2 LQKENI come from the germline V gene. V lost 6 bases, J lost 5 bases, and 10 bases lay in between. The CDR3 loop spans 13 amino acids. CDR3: CASSRRLNEKLFF. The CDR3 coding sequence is TGTGCCAGCTCGCGCAGGTTGAATGAAAAACTGTTTTTT. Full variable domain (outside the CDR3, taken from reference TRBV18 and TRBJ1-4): NAGVMQNPRHLVRRRGQEARLRCSPMKGHSHVYWYRQLPEEGLKFMVYLQKENIIDESGMPKERFSAEFPKEGPSILRIQQVVRGDSAAYFCASSRRLNEKLFFGSGTQLSVL.

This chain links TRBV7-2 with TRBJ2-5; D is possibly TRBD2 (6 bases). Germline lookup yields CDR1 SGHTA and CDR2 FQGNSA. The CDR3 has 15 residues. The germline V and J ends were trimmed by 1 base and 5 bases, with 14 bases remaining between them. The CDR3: CASSLGGFRGETQYF. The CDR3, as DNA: TGTGCCAGCAGCTTAGGAGGGTTCCGGGGGGAGACCCAGTACTTC. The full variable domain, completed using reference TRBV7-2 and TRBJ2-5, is GAGVSQSPSNKVTEKGKDVELRCDPISGHTALYWYRQSLGQGLEFLIYFQGNSAPDKSGLPSDRFSAERTGGSVSTLTIQRTQQEDSAVYLCASSLGGFRGETQYFGPGTRLLVL.

DNA for the CDR3: TGCGCCAGCAGCTTGTCCAGGCCAGGGGGCGGGGAGCTGTTTTTT. Translating gives CASSLSRPGGGELFF. The chain links TRBV5-1 to TRBJ2-2; 7 bases line up with TRBD1. The CDR3 has 15 residues. The germline V gene encodes CDR1 SGHRS and CDR2 YFSETQ. The ends lost 1 base at V and 7 bases at J; junction bases unmatched: 7.

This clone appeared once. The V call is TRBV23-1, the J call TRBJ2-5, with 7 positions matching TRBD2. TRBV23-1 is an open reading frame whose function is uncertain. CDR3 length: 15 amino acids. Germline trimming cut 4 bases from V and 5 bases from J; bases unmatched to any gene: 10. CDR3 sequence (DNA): TGCGCCAGCAGTCCGCCATCCGGGGGGAAGGAGACCCAGTACTTC. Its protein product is CASSPPSGGKETQYF.

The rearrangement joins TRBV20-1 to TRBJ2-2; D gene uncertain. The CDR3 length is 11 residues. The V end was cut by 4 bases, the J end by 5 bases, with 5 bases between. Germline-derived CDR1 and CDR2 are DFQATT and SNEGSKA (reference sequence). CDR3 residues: CSATATGELFF. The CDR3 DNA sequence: TGCAGTGCTACTGCAACCGGGGAGCTGTTTTTT.

CDR3 sequence reads: CASSRTGTGNTIYF. In DNA form, the CDR3 reads TGCGCCAGCAGCCGAACAGGGACTGGAAACACCATATATTTT. The rearrangement links TRBV4-1 to TRBJ1-3; D is possibly TRBD1 (6 bases). Germline V lookup: CDR1 MGHRA, CDR2 YSYEKL. This CDR3 spans 14 amino acids. Between the trimmed V and J ends, which lost 4 bases and 2 bases, there was a span of 9 bases.

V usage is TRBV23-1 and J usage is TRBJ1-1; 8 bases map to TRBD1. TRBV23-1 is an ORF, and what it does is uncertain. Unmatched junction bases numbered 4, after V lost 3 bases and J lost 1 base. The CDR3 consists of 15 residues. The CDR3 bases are TGCGCCAGCAGTCAGCTTCAGGGGGCGAACACTGAAGCTTTCTTT. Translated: CASSQLQGANTEAFF.

The CDR3 is CASRVTSTDTQYF. CDR3 in DNA: TGTGCCAGCCGAGTAACTAGCACAGATACGCAGTATTTT. The V and J genes are TRBV19 and TRBJ2-3; D ambiguous. V lost 9 bases, J lost 0 bases, and 10 bases lay in between. The CDR3 length is 13 residues. Per the germline V gene, CDR1 is LNHDA and CDR2 is SQIVND (reference sequence). Variable domain in full (rest from reference TRBV19 and TRBJ2-3): DGGITQSPKYLFRKEGQNVTLSCEQNLNHDAMYWYRQDPGQGLRLIYYSQIVNDFQKGDIAEGYSVSREKKESFPLTVTSAQKNPTAFYLCASRVTSTDTQYFGPGTRLTVL.

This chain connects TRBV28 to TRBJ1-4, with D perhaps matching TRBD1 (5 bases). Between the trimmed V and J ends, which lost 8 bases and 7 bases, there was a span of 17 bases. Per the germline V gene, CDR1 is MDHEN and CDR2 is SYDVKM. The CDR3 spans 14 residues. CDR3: CASGLSRGSEKLFF. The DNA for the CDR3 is TGTGCCAGCGGCCTCTCGAGGGGAAGTGAAAAACTGTTTTTT. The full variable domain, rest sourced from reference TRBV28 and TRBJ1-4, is DVKVTQSSRYLVKRTGEKVFLECVQDMDHENMFWYRQDPGLGLRLIYFSYDVKMKEKGDIPEGYSVSREKKERFSLILESASTNQTSMYLCASGLSRGSEKLFFGSGTQLSVL.

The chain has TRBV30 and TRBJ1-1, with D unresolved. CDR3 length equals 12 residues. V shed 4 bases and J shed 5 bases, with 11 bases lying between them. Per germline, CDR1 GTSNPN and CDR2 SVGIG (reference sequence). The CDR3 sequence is CAWNFLETEAFF. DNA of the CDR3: TGTGCCTGGAACTTCCTGGAGACTGAAGCTTTCTTT. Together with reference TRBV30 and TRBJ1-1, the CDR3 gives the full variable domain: SQTIHQWPATLVQPVGSPLSLECTVEGTSNPNLYWYRQAAGRGLQLLFYSVGIGQISSEVPQNLSASRPQDRQFILSSKKLLLSDSGFYLCAWNFLETEAFFGQGTRLTVV.

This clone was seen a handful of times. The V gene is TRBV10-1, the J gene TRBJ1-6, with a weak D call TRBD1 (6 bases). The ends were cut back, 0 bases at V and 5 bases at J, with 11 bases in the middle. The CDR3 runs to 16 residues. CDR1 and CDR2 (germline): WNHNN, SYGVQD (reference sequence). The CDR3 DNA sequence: TGCGCCAGCAGTGAGTCACAGGGTACCCATAATTCACCCCTCCACTTT. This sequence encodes CASSESQGTHNSPLHF.

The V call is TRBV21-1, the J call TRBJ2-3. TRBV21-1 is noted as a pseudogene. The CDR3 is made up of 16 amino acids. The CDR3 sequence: CASSKRRWGATDTQYF. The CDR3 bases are TGTGCCAGCAGCAAGCGACGTTGGGGGGCGACAGATACGCAGTATTTT.

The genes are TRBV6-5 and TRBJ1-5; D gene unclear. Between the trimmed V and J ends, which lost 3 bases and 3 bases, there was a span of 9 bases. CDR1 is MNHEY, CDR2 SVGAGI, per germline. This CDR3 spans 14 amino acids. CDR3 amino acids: CASSYREANQPQHF. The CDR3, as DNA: TGTGCCAGCAGTTATAGAGAAGCCAATCAGCCCCAGCATTTT.

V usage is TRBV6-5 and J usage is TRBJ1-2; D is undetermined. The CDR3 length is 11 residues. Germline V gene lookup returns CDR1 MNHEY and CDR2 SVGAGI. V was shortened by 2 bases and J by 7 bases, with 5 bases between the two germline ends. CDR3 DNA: TGTGCCAGCAGTTACACTGGTGGCTACACCTTC. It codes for CASSYTGGYTF.

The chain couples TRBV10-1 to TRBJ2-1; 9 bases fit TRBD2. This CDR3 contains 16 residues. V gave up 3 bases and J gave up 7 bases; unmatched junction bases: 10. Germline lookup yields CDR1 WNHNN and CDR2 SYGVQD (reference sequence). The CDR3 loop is CASSDTLAGPPNEQFF. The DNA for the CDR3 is TGCGCCAGCAGTGACACTCTAGCGGGGCCGCCAAATGAGCAGTTCTTC.

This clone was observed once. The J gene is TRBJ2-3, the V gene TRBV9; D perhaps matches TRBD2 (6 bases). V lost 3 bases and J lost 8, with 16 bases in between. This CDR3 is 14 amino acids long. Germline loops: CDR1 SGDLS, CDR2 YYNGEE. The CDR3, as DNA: TGTGCCAGCAGCGGAAGTTGGGGGGTGGGTACGCAGTATTTT. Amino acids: CASSGSWGVGTQYF.

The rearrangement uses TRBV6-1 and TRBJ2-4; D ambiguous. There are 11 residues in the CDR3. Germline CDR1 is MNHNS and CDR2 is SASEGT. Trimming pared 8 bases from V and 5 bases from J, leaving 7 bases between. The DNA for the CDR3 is TGTGCCAGCGGTACCCAAAACATTCAGTACTTC. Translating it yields CASGTQNIQYF.